These 8 T cell receptor beta chains originate from one sample sequenced in a study of cytomegalovirus exposure and HLA in healthy donors. The assay was immunoSEQ multiplex PCR, and TCRdb's table has in-frame clones only and misses some. The sample includes some 120,000 clones, about 91% of them seen just once. Material for sequencing was PBMCs. Receptor source: a woman between 18 and 29 years old in good health and CMV-seronegative.

The chain links TRBV28 to TRBJ2-7; TRBD1 matches at 9 bases. The CDR3 extends over 13 amino acids. With V trimmed by 5 bases and J by 9 bases, 8 bases remained unmatched. CDR1 and CDR2 (germline): MDHEN, SYDVKM. CDR3 loop: CASSPGQGTWQYV. The DNA for the CDR3 is TGTGCCAGCAGTCCTGGACAGGGGACCTGGCAGTACGTC.

The chain uses TRBV5-6 and TRBJ1-4; D gene unclear. The CDR3 extends over 16 amino acids. Germline CDR1 and CDR2: SGHDT and YYEEEE. Trimming removed 3 bases at V and 0 bases at J, with 12 bases between. The CDR3 DNA sequence: TGTGCCAGCAGCTCTCAGTCCTTTGCAACTAATGAAAAACTGTTTTTT. Its protein product is CASSSQSFATNEKLFF.

This clone was seen just once. This rearrangement joins TRBV28 to TRBJ1-4, with a possible D match to TRBD1 (6 bases). The CDR3 spans 16 residues. Deletions cut 5 bases from V and 6 bases from J, with 19 bases between. CDR1 MDHEN and CDR2 SYDVKM come from the germline V gene. The CDR3 sequence: CASSSESRGKDEKLFF. CDR3 in DNA: TGTGCCAGCAGTAGTGAATCCAGGGGAAAGGATGAAAAACTGTTTTTT.

This chain joins TRBV7-9 and TRBJ1-1; D gene uncertain. Germline V gene data show CDR1 as SEHNR and CDR2 as FQNEAQ (reference sequence). CDR3 length equals 13 residues. Trimming took 1 base from V and 8 from J, leaving 11 bases between them. In DNA form, the CDR3 reads TGTGCCAGCAGCTTAGGAGGTTCACCGGAAGCTTTCTTT. Amino acid sequence: CASSLGGSPEAFF.

V and J are TRBV28 and TRBJ2-7; tentative D call: TRBD1 (6 bases). V was cut by 4 bases and J by 4 bases, with 14 bases left in between. Germline V gene data show CDR1 as MDHEN and CDR2 as SYDVKM. This CDR3 has 14 residues. The CDR3 DNA reads TGTGCCAGCAGTTCCGGGGACAAAGGGTACGAGCAGTACTTC. This codes for CASSSGDKGYEQYF.

This sequence joins TRBV6-1 and TRBJ2-1; weak D call: TRBD2 (6 bases). Trimming took off 5 bases at V and 6 bases at J, with 11 bases between the two ends. In germline, CDR1 is MNHNS, CDR2 SASEGT. CDR3 length equals 13 residues. For the CDR3, the DNA is TGTGCCAGCAGTCTTTCGGAGGGCAATGAGCAGTTCTTC. This translates into CASSLSEGNEQFF.

This chain connects TRBV6-1 to TRBJ1-1; D is unclear. The CDR3 has 16 residues. Trimming pared 2 bases from V and 4 bases from J, leaving 17 bases between. Germline lookup yields CDR1 MNHNS and CDR2 SASEGT. CDR3 in amino acids: CASSETGWALGTEAFF. As DNA, the CDR3 is TGTGCCAGCAGTGAAACGGGATGGGCGTTGGGCACTGAAGCTTTCTTT.

J is TRBJ2-7 and V is TRBV14; 9 nucleotides agree with TRBD2. Germline V gene sequence: CDR1 SGHDN, CDR2 FVKESK. With V trimmed by 6 bases and J by 0 bases, 3 bases remained unmatched. The CDR3 covers 14 residues. In nucleotides, the CDR3 is TGTGCCAGCAGACATAGCGGGAGCTCCTACGAGCAGTACTTC. Its protein product is CASRHSGSSYEQYF.